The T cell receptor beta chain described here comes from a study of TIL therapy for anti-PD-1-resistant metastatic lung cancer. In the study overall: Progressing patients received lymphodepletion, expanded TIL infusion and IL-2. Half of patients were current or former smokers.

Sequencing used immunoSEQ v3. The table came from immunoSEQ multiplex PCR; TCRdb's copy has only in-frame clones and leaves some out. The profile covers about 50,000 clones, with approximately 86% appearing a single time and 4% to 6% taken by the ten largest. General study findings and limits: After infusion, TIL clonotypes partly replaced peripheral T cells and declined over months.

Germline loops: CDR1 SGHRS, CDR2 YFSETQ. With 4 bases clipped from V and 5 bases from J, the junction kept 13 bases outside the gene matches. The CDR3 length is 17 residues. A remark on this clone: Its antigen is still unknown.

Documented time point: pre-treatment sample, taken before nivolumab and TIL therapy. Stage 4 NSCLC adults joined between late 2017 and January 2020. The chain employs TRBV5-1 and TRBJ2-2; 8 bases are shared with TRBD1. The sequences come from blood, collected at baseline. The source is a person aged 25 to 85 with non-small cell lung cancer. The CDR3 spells CASSRPSTGGGTGELFF. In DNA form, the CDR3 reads TGCGCCAGCAGCCGACCCTCTACAGGGGGTGGGACCGGGGAGCTGTTTTTT.